The 25 T cell receptor beta chains given below trace back to one sample, sequenced in a study of Graves' ophthalmopathy and Graves' hyperthyroidism. As the template, RNA transcripts were used to amplify TCR beta CDR3 regions. RT-PCR with HTBI primers came first, then second-round multiplex PCR. From the multiplex PCR reads, TCRdb called clonotypes with MiXCR, one entry per CDR3 protein. The sample contains 350,000 to 450,000 distinct CDR3 sequences, about a sixth of which appear only once. Sequenced input: peripheral blood. Source of these receptors: a woman in her late teens or twenties with Graves' ophthalmopathy.

This clonotype was detected many times. The chain recombines TRBV7-8 with TRBJ2-5; tentative D call: TRBD2 (5 bases). Germline assignment: CDR1 SGHVS and CDR2 FQNEAQ. CDR3 size: 15 residues. The V end lost 3 bases, the J end lost 5 bases, and 16 bases lay between the germline ends. In nucleotides, the CDR3 is TGTGCCAGCAGCTTCCATGGGGAGACGAGGGAGACCCAGTACTTC. This translates into CASSFHGETRETQYF.

This clonotype was seen repeatedly, ten times or more. The chain uses TRBV19 and TRBJ1-1; TRBD1 agrees at 8 bases. This CDR3 region has 15 residues. Germline V gene data show CDR1 as LNHDA and CDR2 as SQIVND (reference sequence). The V segment lost 3 bases and the J segment 0 bases; nucleotides outside the gene matches: 3. In DNA form, the CDR3 reads TGTGCCAGTAGTATTCCAGGGGGCATGAACACTGAAGCTTTCTTT. It specifies CASSIPGGMNTEAFF.

This clonotype came up many times. The chain employs TRBV30 and TRBJ1-1, with a possible D match to TRBD1 (5 bases). This CDR3 is 13 amino acids long. V was pared by 3 bases and J by 6 bases, with 14 bases between. CDR1 is GTSNPN, CDR2 SVGIG, per germline (reference sequence). Here the CDR3 reads CAWSAVGPAEAFF. For the CDR3, the DNA is TGTGCCTGGAGCGCTGTGGGACCTGCTGAAGCTTTCTTT.

This clonotype was seen at least ten times. J is TRBJ2-7 and V is TRBV20-1, with D maybe TRBD2 (6 bases). Trimming took 1 base from V and 2 from J, leaving 15 bases between them. This CDR3 spans 15 amino acids. CDR1 is DFQATT, CDR2 SNEGSKA, per germline (reference sequence). The CDR3: CSARGGIAGPYEQYF. In DNA form, the CDR3 reads TGCAGTGCTAGAGGGGGGATCGCGGGGCCCTACGAGCAGTACTTC.

There are many counts of this clonotype. This chain uses TRBV6-2 or TRBV6-3 with TRBJ1-2; D ambiguous. Germline V gene lookup returns CDR1 MNHEY and CDR2 SVGEGT. This CDR3 contains 13 residues. Trimming stripped 2 bases from V and 2 bases from J, with 6 bases between. The CDR3 DNA follows: TGTGCCAGCAGTTACGTACAGAACTATGGCTACACCTTC. It codes for CASSYVQNYGYTF.

This clonotype was counted many times. The chain joins TRBV20-1 to TRBJ2-2; tentative D call: TRBD2 (5 bases). Germline lookup yields CDR1 DFQATT and CDR2 SNEGSKA (reference sequence). The CDR3 has 15 residues. The ends were cut back, 0 bases at V and 6 bases at J, with 14 bases in the middle. The CDR3 DNA reads as TGCAGTGCTAGAGACTTGAGGACTCCGTCCGGGGAGCTGTTTTTT. It is translated as CSARDLRTPSGELFF.

This clonotype appeared many times. The CDR3 region is CASSSQSIQGETQYF. CDR3 DNA sequence: TGTGCCAGCAGCTCCCAGTCGATCCAGGGGGAGACCCAGTACTTC. The chain combines TRBV7-2 with TRBJ2-5; tentative D call: TRBD1 (6 bases). Trimming pared 4 bases from V and 5 bases from J, leaving 17 bases between. This CDR3 contains 15 residues. Per germline, CDR1 SGHTA and CDR2 FQGNSA.

This clonotype occurred many times. The chain employs TRBV28 and TRBJ1-2, with 8 bases fitting TRBD1. Germline lookup yields CDR1 MDHEN and CDR2 SYDVKM. V dropped 8 bases and J dropped 2; count of bases not matched to a gene: 7. The CDR3 consists of 14 residues. DNA of the CDR3: TGTGCCAGCGCAAGACAGGGGCTCAACTATGGCTACACCTTC. Translation: CASARQGLNYGYTF.

This clonotype was observed many times. This rearrangement joins TRBV7-2 to TRBJ1-2; weak D call: TRBD1 (5 bases). Trimming left V 2 bases short and J 5 bases short, with 12 bases between. The CDR3 consists of 14 residues. Looked up from germline, CDR1 is SGHTA and CDR2 is FQGNSA. CDR3 in DNA: TGTGCCAGCAGCTTAAGAAATGAGGGGTATGGCTACACCTTC. This encodes CASSLRNEGYGYTF.

This clonotype was seen repeatedly, ten times or more. V is TRBV7-9 and J is TRBJ1-1; D gene ambiguous. This CDR3 contains 15 residues. Deletions cut 3 bases from V and 0 bases from J, with 11 bases between. The germline CDR1 and CDR2 sequences are SEHNR and FQNEAQ (reference sequence). The CDR3: CASSLAQLMNTEAFF. The CDR3 nucleotides are TGTGCCAGCAGCTTGGCACAGCTCATGAACACTGAAGCTTTCTTT.

This clonotype was counted ten times or more. The J gene is TRBJ2-7, the V gene TRBV7-2; 10 nucleotides line up with TRBD2. Trimming took 10 bases from V and 5 from J; bases not matched to a gene: 8. Germline V gene lookup returns CDR1 SGHTA and CDR2 FQGNSA. The CDR3 sequence is 13 residues long. CDR3 amino acids: CATESGGADEQYF. CDR3 DNA sequence: TGTGCCACAGAAAGCGGGGGGGCCGACGAGCAGTACTTC.

This clonotype was recorded many times. This sequence joins TRBV7-3 and TRBJ1-1, with D perhaps matching TRBD1 (5 bases). CDR3 length equals 13 residues. Trimming shortened V by 5 bases and J by 5 bases, and 12 bases separated the two germline ends. CDR1 SGHTA and CDR2 FQGTGA come from the germline V gene. For the CDR3, the DNA is TGTGCCAGCAGCCAAGAGGGGTGGACTGAAGCTTTCTTT. This translates into CASSQEGWTEAFF.

This clonotype was counted many times. The chain has TRBV13 and TRBJ1-1; D is undetermined. The CDR3 spans 12 residues. From germline, CDR1 is PRHDT and CDR2 FYEKMQ (reference sequence). The germline V and J ends were trimmed by 2 bases and 11 bases, with 12 bases remaining between them. CDR3 residues: CASSLYPQRAFF. CDR3 in DNA: TGTGCCAGCAGCTTATACCCTCAGAGGGCTTTCTTT.

The chain links TRBV18 to TRBJ1-2; D is uncertain. This CDR3 contains 17 residues. Looked up from germline, CDR1 is KGHSH and CDR2 is LQKENI. Trimming took 0 bases from V and 4 from J, leaving 18 bases between them. This CDR3 reads CASSPPSVQHGIYGYTF. CDR3 nucleotide sequence: TGTGCCAGCTCACCACCGAGTGTCCAACATGGAATCTATGGCTACACCTTC.

The chain is built from TRBV19 and TRBJ2-2; D possibly matches TRBD1 or TRBD2 (5 bases each). V was cut by 2 bases and J by 6 bases, with 16 bases left in between. This CDR3 has 16 residues. CDR1 is LNHDA, CDR2 SQIVND, per germline (reference sequence). The CDR3 nucleotides are TGTGCCAGTAGTATATTGCAGGGAGATGGAGCCGGGGAGCTGTTTTTT. It is translated as CASSILQGDGAGELFF.

This clonotype was observed many times. The genes are TRBV7-3 and TRBJ1-1, with D maybe TRBD1 (6 bases). This CDR3 is built from 13 residues. Germline assignment: CDR1 SGHTA and CDR2 FQGTGA. V was cut by 6 bases and J by 0 bases, with 8 bases left in between. The CDR3 loop reads CASRGGLNTEAFF. The CDR3 DNA reads TGTGCCAGCAGAGGGGGTCTGAACACTGAAGCTTTCTTT.

At least ten counts were recorded for this clonotype. V and J are TRBV29-1 and TRBJ1-2; D call uncertain. The CDR3 consists of 13 residues. V was trimmed by 6 bases and J by 5 bases, leaving 16 bases between them. Germline V gives CDR1 SQVTM, CDR2 ANQGSEA. Here the CDR3 reads CSVPDTTRYGYTF. As DNA, the CDR3 is TGCAGCGTCCCTGATACCACTAGATATGGCTACACCTTC.

This clonotype was seen repeatedly, ten times or more. The chain is built from TRBV28 and TRBJ2-7, with 14 bases fitting TRBD2. V lost 11 bases, J lost 1 base, and 10 bases stayed unmatched. This CDR3 contains 16 residues. In germline, CDR1 is MDHEN, CDR2 SYDVKM. CDR3 residues: CACEGLAGETSYEQYF. The CDR3, as DNA: TGTGCCTGTGAGGGACTAGCGGGGGAAACATCCTACGAGCAGTACTTC.

This clonotype appeared many times. The genes are TRBV2 and TRBJ2-5; 9 nucleotides match TRBD2. The CDR3 loop spans 15 amino acids. V lost 8 bases to trimming and J lost 4 bases; unmatched junction nucleotides: 11. Germline values: CDR1 SNHLY, CDR2 FYNNEI. This chain's CDR3 is CASQLSGRPAETQYF. The CDR3 DNA reads as TGTGCCAGCCAACTTAGCGGGAGACCAGCAGAGACCCAGTACTTC.

This clonotype has ten or more counts. The chain carries TRBV30 and TRBJ2-2, with 13 bases identical to TRBD2. The CDR3 length is 15 residues. Germline CDR1 is GTSNPN and CDR2 is SVGIG (reference sequence). The V and J ends lost 1 base and 8 bases, in that order; junction bases with no gene match: 4. The chain's CDR3 is CAWSALAGGSGELFF. CDR3 coding DNA: TGTGCCTGGAGTGCACTAGCGGGAGGGTCTGGGGAGCTGTTTTTT.

This clonotype was counted at least ten times. The gene calls are TRBV6-1 and TRBJ2-7; TRBD1 matches at 7 bases. Looked up from germline, CDR1 is MNHNS and CDR2 is SASEGT. The CDR3 spans 14 residues. The J segment lost 3 bases and the V segment lost 4 bases, leaving 6 bases of the junction unmatched. CDR3 sequence reads: CASSVRQGGYEQYF. The CDR3 DNA reads TGTGCCAGCAGTGTTAGACAGGGTGGCTACGAGCAGTACTTC.

This clonotype was counted at least ten times. The rearrangement links TRBV6-2 or TRBV6-3 to TRBJ1-1; tentatively, D is TRBD1 (6 bases). This CDR3 has 16 amino acids. Deletions cut 2 bases from V and 4 bases from J, with 17 bases between. CDR1 MNHEY and CDR2 SVGEGT come from the germline V gene. CDR3 loop: CASSYVGRGRGTEAFF. In nucleotides, the CDR3 is TGTGCCAGCAGTTACGTCGGCAGGGGTCGGGGCACTGAAGCTTTCTTT.

This clonotype has more than one count but fewer than ten. The V gene is TRBV28, the J gene TRBJ1-2; D is ambiguous. This CDR3 has 14 amino acids. Trimming removed 5 bases from V and 1 base from J, with 11 bases in between. The V gene's germline CDR1 is MDHEN and CDR2 SYDVKM. The CDR3 reads CASSPHTVNYGYTF. CDR3 nucleotide sequence: TGTGCCAGCAGTCCCCACACAGTTAACTATGGCTACACCTTC.

In this sample, this clonotype turned up many times. V is TRBV6-4 and J is TRBJ2-2; D is unresolved. The germline gives CDR1 MRHNA, CDR2 SNTAGT. With 2 bases removed from V and 7 bases from J, the gap between germline ends came to 5 bases. The CDR3 spans 12 residues. CDR3 sequence (DNA): TGTGCCAGCAGTGACAACGTCGGGGAGCTGTTTTTT. Translation gives CASSDNVGELFF.

This clonotype was counted only a few times. Here the CDR3 DNA reads TGTGCCAGCAGCTTAGACCGTTCGAACACTGAAGCTTTCTTT. Protein: CASSLDRSNTEAFF. V usage is TRBV7-2 and J usage is TRBJ1-1; D call uncertain. Germline loops: CDR1 SGHTA, CDR2 FQGNSA. The V gene lost 1 base and the J gene lost 1 base, with 7 bases spanning the gap. The CDR3 contains 14 residues.